This entry lists 10 T cell receptor beta chains sequenced from one sample in a study of graft-versus-host responses after intestinal transplantation. No antigens are known for them. The table came from immunoSEQ multiplex PCR; TCRdb's copy has only in-frame clones and leaves some out. The sample lists 73,000 or so clones, nearly 90% occurring once. The specimen was unstimulated CD8+ T cells sorted from spleen or lymph node cells, collected before transplant. These receptors were taken from a human donor who was the organ donor for an intestinal transplant.

The chain is built from TRBV19 and TRBJ2-2; 9 nucleotides line up with TRBD2. The trim removed 6 bases at V and 2 bases at J, leaving 4 bases unmatched. CDR3 length equals 15 residues. Germline V lookup: CDR1 LNHDA, CDR2 SQIVND (reference sequence). DNA of the CDR3: TGTGCCAGTAGGGCGGGAGGGCCCAACACCGGGGAGCTGTTTTTT. It specifies CASRAGGPNTGELFF.

The chain employs TRBV7-2 and TRBJ2-3; 7 nucleotides agree with TRBD1. Germline-derived CDR1 and CDR2 are SGHTA and FQGNSA. The CDR3 runs to 14 residues. The J segment lost 3 bases and the V segment lost 5 bases, leaving 5 bases of the junction unmatched. In nucleotides, the CDR3 is TGTGCCAGCAGCCTCGGACAGGTTACAGATACGCAGTATTTT. Amino acids: CASSLGQVTDTQYF.

The rearrangement uses TRBV2 and TRBJ2-3; possibly TRBD1 for D (6 bases). Trimming cost V 2 bases and J 6 bases, with 21 bases left between them. The CDR3 consists of 17 residues. Looked up from germline, CDR1 is SNHLY and CDR2 is FYNNEI. CDR3 in amino acids: CASSEIGGRTRRDTQYF. The CDR3 nucleotides are TGTGCCAGCAGTGAAATAGGGGGACGGACTCGCCGGGATACGCAGTATTTT.

The V call is TRBV5-6, the J call TRBJ1-1; D gene uncertain. Trimming took off 5 bases at V and 5 bases at J, with 10 bases between the two ends. CDR3 length: 12 amino acids. Germline V gene data show CDR1 as SGHDT and CDR2 as YYEEEE. The CDR3 reads CASRGAVTEAFF. The CDR3, as DNA: TGTGCCAGCAGGGGAGCAGTTACTGAAGCTTTCTTT.

The J gene is TRBJ1-5, the V gene TRBV6-5; 7 positions match TRBD1. V was pared by 6 bases and J by 7 bases, with 12 bases of the junction left unmatched. The CDR3 totals 15 residues. CDR1 and CDR2 (germline): MNHEY, SVGAGI. The CDR3 bases are TGTGCCAGCAGCTTGACAGGGAGTGGGGGGCAGCCCCAGCATTTT. It specifies CASSLTGSGGQPQHF.

The chain recombines TRBV10-2 with TRBJ2-5, with D unresolved. CDR3 length equals 12 residues. Trimming stripped 0 bases from V and 5 bases from J, with 4 bases between. Germline V gene sequence: CDR1 WSHSY, CDR2 SAAADI. The CDR3 region is CASSESSETQYF. The CDR3 DNA follows: TGCGCCAGCAGTGAGTCGAGTGAGACCCAGTACTTC.

The chain joins TRBV28 to TRBJ2-7; perhaps TRBD2 as D (6 bases). Per the germline V gene, CDR1 is MDHEN and CDR2 is SYDVKM. The ends were cut back, 10 bases at V and 6 bases at J, with 16 bases in the middle. The CDR3 runs 12 residues. The CDR3 here is CATWAGQGEQYV. The DNA for the CDR3 is TGTGCCACCTGGGCGGGGCAGGGCGAGCAGTACGTC.

The chain carries TRBV4-2 and TRBJ1-2, with TRBD1 as a possible D gene (6 bases). Germline-derived CDR1 and CDR2 are LGHNA and YNFKEQ. V lost 1 base and J lost 0, with 15 bases in between. CDR3 size: 17 residues. The CDR3 loop is CASSQAYRVDTNYGYTF. The CDR3 DNA reads TGTGCCAGCAGCCAAGCTTACAGGGTCGACACTAACTATGGCTACACCTTC.

The CDR3 coding sequence is TGTGCCAGCAGCTTACAGGGAGGGGGTGAAAAACTGTTTTTT. It codes for CASSLQGGGEKLFF. The chain couples TRBV7-2 to TRBJ1-4; D might be TRBD1 (6 bases). V was trimmed by 2 bases and J by 7 bases, leaving 11 bases between them. Per the germline V gene, CDR1 is SGHTA and CDR2 is FQGNSA. CDR3 size: 14 residues.

This chain uses TRBV7-6 with TRBJ1-5, with TRBD1 matching 8 bases. From germline, CDR1 is SGHVS and CDR2 FNYEAQ. This CDR3 is 14 amino acids long. J lost 6 bases, V lost 1 base, and 2 bases had no gene match. The CDR3 is CASSLGQGTQPQHF. For the CDR3, the DNA is TGTGCCAGCAGCTTAGGACAGGGGACTCAGCCCCAGCATTTT.